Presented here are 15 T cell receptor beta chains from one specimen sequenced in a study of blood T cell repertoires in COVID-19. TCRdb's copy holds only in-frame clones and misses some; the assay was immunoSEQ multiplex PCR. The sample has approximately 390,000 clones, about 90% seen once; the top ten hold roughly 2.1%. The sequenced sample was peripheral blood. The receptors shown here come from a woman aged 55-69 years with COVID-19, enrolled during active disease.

This chain's CDR3 is CASSHPGTDYEQYF. DNA of the CDR3: TGTGCCAGCAGTCATCCCGGGACAGACTACGAGCAGTACTTC. The chain has TRBV6-4 and TRBJ2-7; the match to TRBD1 covers 7 bases. Trimming removed 5 bases from V and 3 bases from J; junction bases left unmatched: 7. Germline V gives CDR1 MRHNA, CDR2 SNTAGT. This CDR3 is built from 14 residues.

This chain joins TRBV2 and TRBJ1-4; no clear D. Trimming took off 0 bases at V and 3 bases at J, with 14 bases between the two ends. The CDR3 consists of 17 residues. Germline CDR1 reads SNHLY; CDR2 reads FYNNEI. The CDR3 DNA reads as TGTGCCAGCAGTGAAGCGCGGCCGAGGTGGGCTAATGAAAAACTGTTTTTT. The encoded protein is CASSEARPRWANEKLFF.

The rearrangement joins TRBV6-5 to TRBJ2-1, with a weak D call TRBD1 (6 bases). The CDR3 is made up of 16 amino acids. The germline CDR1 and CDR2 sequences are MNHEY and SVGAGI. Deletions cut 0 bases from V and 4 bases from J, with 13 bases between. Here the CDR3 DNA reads TGTGCCAGCAGTTACTCGGCGGACAGTGATTACAATGAGCAGTTCTTC. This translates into CASSYSADSDYNEQFF.

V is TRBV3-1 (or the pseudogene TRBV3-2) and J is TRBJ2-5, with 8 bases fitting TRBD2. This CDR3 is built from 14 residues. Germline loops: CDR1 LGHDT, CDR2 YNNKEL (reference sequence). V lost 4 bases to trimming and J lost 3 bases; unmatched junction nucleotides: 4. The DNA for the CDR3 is TGTGCCAGCAGCCCTGGGACTAGTAAAGAGACCCAGTACTTC. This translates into CASSPGTSKETQYF.

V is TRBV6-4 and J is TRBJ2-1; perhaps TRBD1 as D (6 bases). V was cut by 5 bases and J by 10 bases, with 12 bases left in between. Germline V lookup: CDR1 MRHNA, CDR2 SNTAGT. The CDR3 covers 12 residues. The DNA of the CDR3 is TGTGCCAGCAGTCTTACAGGGATCGAGCAGTTCTTC. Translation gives CASSLTGIEQFF.

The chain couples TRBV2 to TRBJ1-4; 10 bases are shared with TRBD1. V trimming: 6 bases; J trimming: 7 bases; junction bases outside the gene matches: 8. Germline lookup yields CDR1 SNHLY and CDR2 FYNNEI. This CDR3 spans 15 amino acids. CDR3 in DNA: TGTGCCAGCAGGACAGGGGGCGCGGTGCGTGAAAAACTGTTTTTT. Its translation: CASRTGGAVREKLFF.

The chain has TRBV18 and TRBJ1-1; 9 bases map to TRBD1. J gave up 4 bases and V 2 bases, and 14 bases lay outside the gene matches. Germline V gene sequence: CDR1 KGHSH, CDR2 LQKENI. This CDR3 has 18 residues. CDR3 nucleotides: TGTGCCAGCTCACCATGGGGACAGGGAGGTGGAGGGGGCACTGAAGCTTTCTTT. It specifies CASSPWGQGGGGGTEAFF.

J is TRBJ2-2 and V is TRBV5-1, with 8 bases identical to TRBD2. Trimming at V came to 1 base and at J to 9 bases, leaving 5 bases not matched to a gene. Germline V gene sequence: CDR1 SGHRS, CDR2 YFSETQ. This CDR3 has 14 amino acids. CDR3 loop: CASSLTSGKRELFF. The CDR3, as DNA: TGCGCCAGCAGCTTGACTAGCGGCAAGCGGGAGCTGTTTTTT.

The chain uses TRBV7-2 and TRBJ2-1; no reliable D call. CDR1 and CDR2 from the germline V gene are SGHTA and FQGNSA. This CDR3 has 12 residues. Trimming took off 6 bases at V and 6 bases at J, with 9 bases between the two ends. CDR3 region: CASRLSLNEQFF. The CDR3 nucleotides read TGTGCCAGCAGATTAAGCCTCAATGAGCAGTTCTTC.

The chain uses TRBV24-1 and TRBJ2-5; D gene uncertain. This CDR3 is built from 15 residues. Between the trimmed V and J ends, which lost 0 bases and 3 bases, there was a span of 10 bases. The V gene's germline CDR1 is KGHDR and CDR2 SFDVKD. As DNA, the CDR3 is TGTGCCACCAGTGATTTGGGTGGCAGAAAAGAGACCCAGTACTTC. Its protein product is CATSDLGGRKETQYF.

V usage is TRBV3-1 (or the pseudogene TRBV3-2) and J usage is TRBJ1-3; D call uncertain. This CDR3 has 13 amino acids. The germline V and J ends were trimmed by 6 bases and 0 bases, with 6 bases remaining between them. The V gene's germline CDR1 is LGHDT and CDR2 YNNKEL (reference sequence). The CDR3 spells CASSSLSGNTIYF. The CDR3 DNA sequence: TGTGCCAGCAGTAGCCTCTCTGGAAACACCATATATTTT.

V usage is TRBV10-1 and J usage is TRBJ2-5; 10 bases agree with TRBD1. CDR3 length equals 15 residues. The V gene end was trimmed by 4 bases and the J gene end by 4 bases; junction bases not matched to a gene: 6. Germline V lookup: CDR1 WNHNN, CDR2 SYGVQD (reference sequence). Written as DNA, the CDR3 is TGCGCCAGCAGTGCTGGACAGGGGGGGCCAGAGACCCAGTACTTC. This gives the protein CASSAGQGGPETQYF.

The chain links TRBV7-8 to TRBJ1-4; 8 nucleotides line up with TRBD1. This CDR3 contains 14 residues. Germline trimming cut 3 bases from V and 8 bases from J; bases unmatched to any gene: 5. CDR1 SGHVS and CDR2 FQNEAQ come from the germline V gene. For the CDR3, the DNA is TGTGCCAGCAGCTTCCTGGACAGGGACGAAAAACTGTTTTTT. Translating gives CASSFLDRDEKLFF.

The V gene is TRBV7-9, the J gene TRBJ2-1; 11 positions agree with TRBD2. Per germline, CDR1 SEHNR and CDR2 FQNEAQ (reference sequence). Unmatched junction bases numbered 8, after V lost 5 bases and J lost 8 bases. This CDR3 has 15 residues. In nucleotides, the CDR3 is TGTGCCAGCAGCCTCTTTAGCGGGGGGGCGGATGAGCAGTTCTTC. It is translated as CASSLFSGGADEQFF. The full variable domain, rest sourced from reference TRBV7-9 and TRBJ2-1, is DTGVSQNPRHKITKRGQNVTFRCDPISEHNRLYWYRQTLGQGPEFLTYFQNEAQLEKSRLLSDRFSAERPKGSFSTLEIQRTEQGDSAMYLCASSLFSGGADEQFFGPGTRLTVL.

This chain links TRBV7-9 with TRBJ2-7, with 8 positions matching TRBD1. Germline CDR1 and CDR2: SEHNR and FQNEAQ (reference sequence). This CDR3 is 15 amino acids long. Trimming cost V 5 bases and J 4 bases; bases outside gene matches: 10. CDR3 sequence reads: CASSPPGQAKYEQYF. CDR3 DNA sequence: TGTGCCAGCAGCCCTCCGGGACAGGCTAAATACGAGCAGTACTTC.